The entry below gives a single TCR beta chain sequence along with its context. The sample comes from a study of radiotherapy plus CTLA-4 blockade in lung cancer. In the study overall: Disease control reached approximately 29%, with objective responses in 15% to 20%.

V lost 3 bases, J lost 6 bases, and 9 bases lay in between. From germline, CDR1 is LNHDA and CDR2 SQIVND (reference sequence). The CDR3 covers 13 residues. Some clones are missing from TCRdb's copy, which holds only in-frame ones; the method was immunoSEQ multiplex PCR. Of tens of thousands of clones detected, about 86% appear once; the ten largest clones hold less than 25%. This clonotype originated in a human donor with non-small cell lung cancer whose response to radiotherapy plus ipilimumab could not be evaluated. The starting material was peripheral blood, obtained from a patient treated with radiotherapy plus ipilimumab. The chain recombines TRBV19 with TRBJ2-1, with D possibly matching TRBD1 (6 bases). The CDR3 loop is CASSISQGNEQFF. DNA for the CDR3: TGTGCCAGTAGTATTTCACAGGGCAATGAGCAGTTCTTC.